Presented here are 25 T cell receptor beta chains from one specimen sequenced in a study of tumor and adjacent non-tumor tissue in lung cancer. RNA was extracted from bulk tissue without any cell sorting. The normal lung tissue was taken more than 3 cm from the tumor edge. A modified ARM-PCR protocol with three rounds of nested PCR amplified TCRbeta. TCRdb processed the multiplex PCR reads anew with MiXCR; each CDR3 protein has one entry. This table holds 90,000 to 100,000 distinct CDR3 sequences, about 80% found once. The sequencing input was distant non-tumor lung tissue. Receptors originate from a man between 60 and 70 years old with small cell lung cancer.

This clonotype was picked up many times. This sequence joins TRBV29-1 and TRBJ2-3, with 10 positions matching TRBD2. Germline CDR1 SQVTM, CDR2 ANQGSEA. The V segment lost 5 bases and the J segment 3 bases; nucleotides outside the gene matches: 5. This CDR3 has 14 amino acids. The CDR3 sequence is CSVTGTSATDTQYF. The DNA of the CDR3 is TGCAGCGTTACCGGGACTAGCGCGACAGATACGCAGTATTTT.

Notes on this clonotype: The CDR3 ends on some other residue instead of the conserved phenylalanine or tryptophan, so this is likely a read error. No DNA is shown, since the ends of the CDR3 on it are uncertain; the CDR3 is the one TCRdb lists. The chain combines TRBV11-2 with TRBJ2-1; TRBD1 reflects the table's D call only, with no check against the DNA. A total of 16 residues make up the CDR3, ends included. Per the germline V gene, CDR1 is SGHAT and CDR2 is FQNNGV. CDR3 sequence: CASSLDGRLSYNERFS.

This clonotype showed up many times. CDR3 sequence: CASSLGRGGYNEQFF. In DNA form, the CDR3 reads TGTGCCAGCAGCTTGGGGAGAGGGGGTTACAATGAGCAGTTCTTC. The rearrangement joins TRBV5-4 to TRBJ2-1, with a possible D match to TRBD1 (6 bases). Germline assignment: CDR1 SGHNT and CDR2 YYREEE (reference sequence). This CDR3 has 15 amino acids. Trimming took off 0 bases at V and 4 bases at J, with 11 bases between the two ends. The complete variable domain, with remaining parts taken from reference TRBV5-4 and TRBJ2-1, reads ETGVTQSPTHLIKTRGQQVTLRCSSQSGHNTVSWYQQALGQGPQFIFQYYREEENGRGNFPPRFSGLQFPNYSSELNVNALELDDSALYLCASSLGRGGYNEQFFGPGTRLTVL.

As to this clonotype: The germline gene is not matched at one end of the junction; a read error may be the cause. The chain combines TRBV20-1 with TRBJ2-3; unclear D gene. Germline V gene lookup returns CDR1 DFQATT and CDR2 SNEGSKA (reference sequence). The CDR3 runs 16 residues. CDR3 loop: CNASPLNWSSTDTQYF. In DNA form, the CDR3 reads TGCAATGCTAGTCCCTTGAACTGGAGTAGCACAGATACGCAGTATTTT.

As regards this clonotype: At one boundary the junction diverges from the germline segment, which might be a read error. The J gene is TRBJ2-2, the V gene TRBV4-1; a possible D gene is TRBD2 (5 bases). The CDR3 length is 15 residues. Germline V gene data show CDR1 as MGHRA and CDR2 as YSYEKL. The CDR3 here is CASSQFGANIGELFF. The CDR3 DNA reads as TGCGCCAGCAGCCAATTCGGAGCCAACATCGGGGAGCTGTTTTTC.

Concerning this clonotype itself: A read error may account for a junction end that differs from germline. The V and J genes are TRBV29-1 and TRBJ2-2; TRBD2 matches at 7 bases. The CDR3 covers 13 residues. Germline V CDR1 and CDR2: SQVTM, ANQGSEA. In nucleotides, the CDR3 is TGCAATGTTGACGGGGGGAACACCGGGGGGCTGTTTTTT. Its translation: CNVDGGNTGGLFF.

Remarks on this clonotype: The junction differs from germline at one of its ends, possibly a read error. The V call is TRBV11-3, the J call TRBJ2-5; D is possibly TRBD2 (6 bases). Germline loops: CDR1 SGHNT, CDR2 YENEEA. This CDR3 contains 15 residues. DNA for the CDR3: TGTGCCAACAGCCAAGGAGGGATTGGGAAAGAGACCCTGTACTTC. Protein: CANSQGGIGKETLYF.

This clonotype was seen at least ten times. The CDR3: CASSLRASGRAGELFF. For the CDR3, the DNA is TGTGCCAGCAGTTTAAGGGCTAGCGGGAGAGCCGGGGAGCTGTTTTTT. This chain uses TRBV12-3 or TRBV12-4 with TRBJ2-2; TRBD2 matches 10 bases. The CDR3 contains 16 residues. V shed 2 bases, J shed 6 bases, and the junction held 6 bases outside the gene matches.

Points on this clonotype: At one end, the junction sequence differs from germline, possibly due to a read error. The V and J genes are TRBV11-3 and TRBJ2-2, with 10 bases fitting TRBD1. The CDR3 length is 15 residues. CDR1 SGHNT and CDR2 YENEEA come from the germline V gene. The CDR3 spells CAISRDRGASGGLFF. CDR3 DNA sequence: TGTGCCATCAGTCGGGACAGGGGAGCCTCCGGGGGGCTGTTTTTT.

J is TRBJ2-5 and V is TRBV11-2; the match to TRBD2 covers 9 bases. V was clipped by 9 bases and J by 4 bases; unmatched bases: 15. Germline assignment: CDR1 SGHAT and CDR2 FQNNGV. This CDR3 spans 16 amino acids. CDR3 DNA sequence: TGTGCCAGTAGTTTAAGACTAGCGGAGTGCCGAGAGACCCAGTACTTC. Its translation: CASSLRLAECRETQYF.

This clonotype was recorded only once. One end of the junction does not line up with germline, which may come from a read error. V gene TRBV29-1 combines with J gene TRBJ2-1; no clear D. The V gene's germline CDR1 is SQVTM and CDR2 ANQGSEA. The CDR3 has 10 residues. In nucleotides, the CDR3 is TGCAACGTTCGAGATTATGAGCAGTTCTTC. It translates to CNVRDYEQFF.

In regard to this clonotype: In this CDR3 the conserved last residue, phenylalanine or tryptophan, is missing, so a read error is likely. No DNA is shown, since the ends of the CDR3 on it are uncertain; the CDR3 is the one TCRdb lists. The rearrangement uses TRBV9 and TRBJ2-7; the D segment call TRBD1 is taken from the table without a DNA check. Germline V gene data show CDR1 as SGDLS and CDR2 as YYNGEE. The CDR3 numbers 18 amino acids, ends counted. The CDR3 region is CASSVGIGTGGSSYEHYL.

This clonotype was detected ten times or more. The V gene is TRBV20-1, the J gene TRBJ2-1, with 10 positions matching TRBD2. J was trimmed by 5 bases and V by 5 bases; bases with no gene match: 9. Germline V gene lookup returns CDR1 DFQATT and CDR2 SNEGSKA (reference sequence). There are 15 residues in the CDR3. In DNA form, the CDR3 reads TGCAGTGCTGGCAAGAGGACTAGCGGACACAATGAGCAGTTCTTC. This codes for CSAGKRTSGHNEQFF.

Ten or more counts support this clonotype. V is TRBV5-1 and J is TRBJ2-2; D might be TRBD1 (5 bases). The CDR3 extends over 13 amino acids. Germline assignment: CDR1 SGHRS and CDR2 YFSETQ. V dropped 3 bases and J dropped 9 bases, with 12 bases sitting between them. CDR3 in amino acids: CASSSGQTRELFF. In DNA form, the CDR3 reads TGCGCCAGCAGCTCCGGACAAACCAGGGAGCTGTTTTTT.

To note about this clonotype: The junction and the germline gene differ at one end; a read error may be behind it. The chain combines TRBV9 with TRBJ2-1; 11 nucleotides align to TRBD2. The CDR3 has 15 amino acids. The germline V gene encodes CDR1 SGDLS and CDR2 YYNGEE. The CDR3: CASSVGLAGYNGQFF. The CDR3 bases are TGTGCCAGCAGCGTAGGACTAGCGGGATACAATGGGCAGTTCTTC.

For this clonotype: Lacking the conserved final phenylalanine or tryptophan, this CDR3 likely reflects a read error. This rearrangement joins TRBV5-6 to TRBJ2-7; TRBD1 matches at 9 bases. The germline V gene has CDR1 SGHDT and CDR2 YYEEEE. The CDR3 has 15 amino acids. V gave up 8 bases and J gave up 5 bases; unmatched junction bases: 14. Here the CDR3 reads CARSPDRGAYDEQYL. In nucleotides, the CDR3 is TGTGCCAGGAGCCCGGACAGGGGAGCCTACGACGAGCAGTACCTC.

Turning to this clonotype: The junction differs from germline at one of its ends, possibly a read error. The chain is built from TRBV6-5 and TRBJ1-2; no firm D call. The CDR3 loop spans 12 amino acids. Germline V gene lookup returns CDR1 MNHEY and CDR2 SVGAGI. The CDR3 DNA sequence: TGTGCCAGCAGGCGCGGTAACTGTGGATACAGCTTC. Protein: CASRRGNCGYSF.

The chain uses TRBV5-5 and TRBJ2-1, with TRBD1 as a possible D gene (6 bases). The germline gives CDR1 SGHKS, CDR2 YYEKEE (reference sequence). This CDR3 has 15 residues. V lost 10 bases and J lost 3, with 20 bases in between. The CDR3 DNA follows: TGTGCCTACAACTCCAGGCAGGGGAGCTACAATGAGCAGTTCTTC. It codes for CAYNSRQGSYNEQFF.

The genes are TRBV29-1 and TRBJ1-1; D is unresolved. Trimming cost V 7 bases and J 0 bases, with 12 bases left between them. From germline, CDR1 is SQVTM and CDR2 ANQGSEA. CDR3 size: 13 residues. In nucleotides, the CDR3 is TGCAGCGCCTCGACAACCATGAACACTGAAGCTTTCTTT. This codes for CSASTTMNTEAFF.

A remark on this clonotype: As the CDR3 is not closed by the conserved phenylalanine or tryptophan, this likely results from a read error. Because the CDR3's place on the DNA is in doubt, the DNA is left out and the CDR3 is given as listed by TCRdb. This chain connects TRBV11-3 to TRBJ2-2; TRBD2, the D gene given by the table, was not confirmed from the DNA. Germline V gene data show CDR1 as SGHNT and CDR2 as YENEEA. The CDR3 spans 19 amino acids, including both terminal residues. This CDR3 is CTSSRDDTGLAGRTGEQFL.

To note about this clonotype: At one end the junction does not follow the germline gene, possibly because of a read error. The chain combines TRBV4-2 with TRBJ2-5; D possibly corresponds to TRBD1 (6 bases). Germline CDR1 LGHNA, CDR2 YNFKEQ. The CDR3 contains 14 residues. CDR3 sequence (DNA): TGTGCCAGCTGCCAGGGGAACAGGCAAGAGACCCTGTACTTC. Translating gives CASCQGNRQETLYF.

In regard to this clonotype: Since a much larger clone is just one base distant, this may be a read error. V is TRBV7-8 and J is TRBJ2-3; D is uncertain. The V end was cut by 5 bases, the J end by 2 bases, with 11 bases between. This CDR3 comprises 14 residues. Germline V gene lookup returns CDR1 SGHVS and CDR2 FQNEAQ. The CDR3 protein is CASSRIGNTDTQYF. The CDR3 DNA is TGTGCCAGCAGCCGAATAGGGAACACAGATACGCAGTATTTT.

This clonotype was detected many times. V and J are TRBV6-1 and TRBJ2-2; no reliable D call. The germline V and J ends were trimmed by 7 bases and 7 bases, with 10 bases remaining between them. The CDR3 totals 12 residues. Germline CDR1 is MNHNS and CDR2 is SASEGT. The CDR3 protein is CASTSAFGELFF. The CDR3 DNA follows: TGTGCCAGCACCTCGGCGTTCGGGGAGCTGTTTTTT.

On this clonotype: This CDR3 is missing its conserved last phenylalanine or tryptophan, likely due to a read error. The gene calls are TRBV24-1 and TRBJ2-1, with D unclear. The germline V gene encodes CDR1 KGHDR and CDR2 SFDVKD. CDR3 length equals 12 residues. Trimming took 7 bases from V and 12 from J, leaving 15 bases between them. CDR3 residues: CATRDVGRGQFL. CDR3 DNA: TGTGCCACCAGAGACGTTGGACGAGGGCAGTTCTTA.

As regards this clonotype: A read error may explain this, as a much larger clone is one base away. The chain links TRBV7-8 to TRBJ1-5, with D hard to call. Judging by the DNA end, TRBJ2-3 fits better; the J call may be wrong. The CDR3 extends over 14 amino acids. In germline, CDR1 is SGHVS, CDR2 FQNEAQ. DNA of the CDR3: TGTGCCAGCAGCTTTGAGTCCAGGAGTCAGCCCCAGTATTTT. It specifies CASSFESRSQPQYF.